The 15 T cell receptor beta chains in this list originate from one sample, sequenced in a study of OX40 agonist ivuxolimab in advanced cancers. The assay was immunoSEQ multiplex PCR, and TCRdb's table has in-frame clones only and misses some. In the table there are 20,000 to 30,000 clones, more than 70% of which are singletons. Specimen: CD4+ or CD8+ T cells sorted from blood, collected in a trial of the OX40 agonist ivuxolimab. The receptors originated from an adult with an advanced solid tumor such as melanoma, head and neck, liver or kidney cancer.

This clone was seen a handful of times. This chain links TRBV6-1 with TRBJ1-2, with D perhaps TRBD1 (5 bases). CDR3 size: 14 residues. Germline CDR1 reads MNHNS; CDR2 reads SASEGT. Trimming took 2 bases from V and 8 from J, leaving 15 bases between them. The CDR3 nucleotides are TGTGCCAGCAGTGAACTAAAAGGGGTTGACGGCTACACCTTC. Translation gives CASSELKGVDGYTF.

This chain uses TRBV30 with TRBJ2-1; 8 bases are shared with TRBD1. CDR3 size: 14 residues. The trim removed 0 bases at V and 6 bases at J, leaving 4 bases unmatched. Germline V gives CDR1 GTSNPN, CDR2 SVGIG (reference sequence). The CDR3 nucleotides read TGTGCCTGGAGTGTAATGACAGGGGTCAATGAGCAGTTCTTC. This encodes CAWSVMTGVNEQFF.

The chain employs TRBV7-2 and TRBJ1-4, with a possible D match to TRBD1 (5 bases). Trimming took off 3 bases at V and 0 bases at J, with 14 bases between the two ends. The CDR3 spans 17 residues. Looked up from germline, CDR1 is SGHTA and CDR2 is FQGNSA. The CDR3 region has the DNA TGTGCCAGCAGCTTGGGACTTACCCTTACAACTAATGAAAAACTGTTTTTT. The encoded protein is CASSLGLTLTTNEKLFF.

V gene TRBV6-1 combines with J gene TRBJ1-4, with 7 positions matching TRBD1. The ends lost 2 bases at V and 0 bases at J; junction bases unmatched: 6. Per germline, CDR1 MNHNS and CDR2 SASEGT. This CDR3 has 17 amino acids. CDR3 amino acids: CASSETDRPPTNEKLFF. The CDR3 DNA reads TGTGCCAGCAGTGAAACGGACAGGCCACCAACTAATGAAAAACTGTTTTTT.

The rearrangement uses TRBV4-3 and TRBJ2-5, with D possibly TRBD2 on 6 matching bases. Germline CDR1 reads LGHNA; CDR2 reads YSLEER. This CDR3 contains 15 residues. V dropped 1 base and J dropped 2 bases, with 11 bases sitting between them. This chain's CDR3 is CASSQGLAVQETQYF. In DNA, the CDR3 is TGCGCCAGCAGCCAAGGATTAGCGGTACAAGAGACCCAGTACTTC.

This rearrangement joins TRBV29-1 to TRBJ1-1, with TRBD1 matching over 9 bases. The junction had 0 bases not matched to a gene; V was cut back by 3 bases and J by 1 base. Per germline, CDR1 SQVTM and CDR2 ANQGSEA. The CDR3 loop spans 13 amino acids. CDR3 coding DNA: TGCAGCGTTGAGGACAGGGGGAACACTGAAGCTTTCTTT. This gives the protein CSVEDRGNTEAFF.

V gene TRBV28 combines with J gene TRBJ1-1; D call uncertain. Per germline, CDR1 MDHEN and CDR2 SYDVKM. The CDR3 contains 13 residues. V lost 4 bases and J 0 bases, leaving 6 bases between the germline ends. DNA for the CDR3: TGTGCCAGCAGTTCAGTCATGAACACTGAAGCTTTCTTT. Translation: CASSSVMNTEAFF.

J is TRBJ2-4 and V is TRBV7-6; D could derive from TRBD1 or TRBD2 (6 bases each). The CDR3 runs to 14 residues. V shed 0 bases and J shed 8 bases, with 11 bases lying between them. From germline, CDR1 is SGHVS and CDR2 FNYEAQ. This CDR3 reads CASSLAGGLDIQYF. For the CDR3, the DNA is TGTGCCAGCAGCTTAGCGGGGGGCTTGGACATTCAGTACTTC.

The chain combines TRBV28 with TRBJ2-1, with D possibly being TRBD1 (6 bases). The V end was cut by 6 bases, the J end by 4 bases, with 13 bases between. Germline CDR1 and CDR2: MDHEN and SYDVKM. The CDR3 runs 14 residues. CDR3 nucleotides: TGTGCCAGCAGCCCACAGGGCTCTTACAATGAGCAGTTCTTC. This codes for CASSPQGSYNEQFF.

This clone appeared a single time. The V gene is TRBV7-9, the J gene TRBJ2-7, with a possible D match to TRBD2 (5 bases). The CDR3 is 14 residues long. CDR1 and CDR2 from the germline V gene are SEHNR and FQNEAQ (reference sequence). Trimming took 1 base from V and 6 from J, leaving 13 bases between them. In nucleotides, the CDR3 is TGTGCCAGCAGCTTAGGGTGGACTGTGGGCGAGCAGTACTTC. This sequence encodes CASSLGWTVGEQYF. The whole variable domain, filled in from reference TRBV7-9 and TRBJ2-7, reads DTGVSQNPRHKITKRGQNVTFRCDPISEHNRLYWYRQTLGQGPEFLTYFQNEAQLEKSRLLSDRFSAERPKGSFSTLEIQRTEQGDSAMYLCASSLGWTVGEQYFGPGTRLTVT.

This clone occurred a few times. The genes are TRBV2 and TRBJ1-5; no firm D call. The CDR3 is made up of 15 amino acids. CDR1 and CDR2 (germline): SNHLY, FYNNEI. The V end was cut by 7 bases, the J end by 0 bases, with 13 bases between. CDR3 amino acids: CASTPSVGSNQPQHF. In nucleotides, the CDR3 is TGTGCCAGCACTCCGTCCGTTGGTAGCAATCAGCCCCAGCATTTT.

The chain combines TRBV6-1 with TRBJ2-5; D gene uncertain. The end of the DNA is better explained by TRBJ2-7, so the J call may be wrong. The CDR3 sequence is 13 residues long. Germline V gives CDR1 MNHNS, CDR2 SASEGT. In nucleotides, the CDR3 is TGTGCCAGCACCCTGGAACTGGACTACGAGCAGTACTTC. Translating gives CASTLELDYEQYF.

This chain connects TRBV6-1 to TRBJ1-1, with unresolved D. Germline assignment: CDR1 MNHNS and CDR2 SASEGT. The germline V and J ends were trimmed by 2 bases and 1 base, with 8 bases remaining between them. CDR3 length equals 14 residues. CDR3 loop: CASSEMVGNTEAFF. Written as DNA, the CDR3 is TGTGCCAGCAGTGAAATGGTCGGGAACACTGAAGCTTTCTTT.

The chain employs TRBV27 and TRBJ2-3; D is ambiguous. This CDR3 region has 12 residues. Germline assignment: CDR1 MNHEY and CDR2 SMNVEV (reference sequence). With 0 bases removed from V and 4 bases from J, the gap between germline ends came to 2 bases. The chain's CDR3 is CASSLSPDTQYF. The CDR3 nucleotides are TGTGCCAGCAGTTTATCCCCAGATACGCAGTATTTT.

V is TRBV5-4 and J is TRBJ2-5; D may be TRBD2 (6 bases). The germline CDR1 and CDR2 sequences are SGHNT and YYREEE (reference sequence). V was pared by 2 bases and J by 5 bases, with 16 bases between. The CDR3 loop spans 15 amino acids. CDR3 DNA sequence: TGTGCCAGCAGCTTCAATAGCGGAGGGGACGAGACCCAGTACTTC. It yields the protein CASSFNSGGDETQYF.